This T cell receptor beta chain was retrieved from a study of T cell repertoires in cytomegalovirus infection (dated by TCRdb to the late 2010s). Regarding the study in general: The HLA type of each donor mattered for the analysis, because public TCR beta signatures pointed to carriage of CMV infection along with the matching HLA type.

Regarding this clonotype: No antigen is known for it. Sequence at one end of the junction differs from germline and may be a read error.

The sample was run on an Illumina HiSeq 1500. TCRdb handled the public reads itself, with Q25 trimming in fastp and clone calling in MiXCR, and kept productive beta chains. Each CDR3 protein gets just one entry, which takes the most common genes and DNA from the rows behind it. Recorded for this sample are 230,000 or so distinct CDR3 sequences; approximately 17% of them occurred a single time. The ten largest account for over 40% of the sample. From the germline V gene, CDR1 is MNHNS and CDR2 is SASEGT. Including cysteine and phenylalanine, the CDR3 has 17 amino acids. Of the read, only the CDR3 DNA is kept; its 51 bases are in frame from base 1. Study-level results and caveats: In both this cohort and an independent cohort of 352 donors, the cumulative frequency of public TCR beta family members distinguished carriers of CMV infection plus the relevant HLA type. The ex vivo response was dominated by HLA-C-restricted CMV-specific TCR beta clonotypes, and the single most frequent clonotype in two of eight donors was supplied by these HLA-C-restricted clonotypes.

This sequence originates from a human donor in good health (CMV status not recorded). Some clones in this sample may be carry-over from other donors' samples. The specimen was CD8+ T cells from PBMCs. The V gene is TRBV6-1 and the J gene is TRBJ2-5; TRBD1 lines up with 12 middle nucleotides. CDR3 reads: CASSVQPGQGAWETQCF. The nucleotide sequence is given as TGTGCCAGCAGTGTCCAACCGGGACAGGGGGCTTGGGAGACCCAGTGCTTC.